This T cell receptor beta chain was recovered during a study of blood T cell repertoires in COVID-19. About the research overall: Samples of COVID-19 (acute and convalescent) were obtained from the United States, Italy and Spain. PBMCs, B-cell-depleted T cells, or T cells provided the cDNA or gDNA that made up the material.

This clone was seen once. The CDR3 is 18 residues long. In the source study's methods: Counts of nucleated cells, estimated from reference gene primer amplification, were obtained. Libraries were prepared by immunoSEQ multiplex PCR; TCRdb keeps only in-frame clonotypes and omits some of them. For V, J and clone size, that table is used; D and trimming come from the DNA. The data contain a few hundred thousand clones, around 87% of them singletons. The chain employs TRBV1 and TRBJ2-3; the listed D gene, TRBD2, was not tested against the DNA. TRBV1 is shown as a pseudogene. The clonotype originates from a woman aged 18 to 35 with acute COVID-19. The specimen sequenced was PBMCs or T cells enriched from blood (not recorded which). DNA of the CDR3: TGCACCAGCAGCCTCCCCGTCCTTCTAGCGGGGGGAACAGATACGCAGTATTTT. Protein product: CTSSLPVLLAGGTDTQYF.